Listed below are T cell receptor beta chains from one sample, sequenced in a study of T cell responses to AZD1222 COVID-19 vaccine. The assay was immunoSEQ multiplex PCR, and TCRdb's table has in-frame clones only and misses some. Of more than 150,000 clones detected, 90% to 95% appear once; the ten largest clones hold 1.5%. The sequences come from peripheral blood, collected 28 days after the second AZD1222 dose. The origin of the receptors is an adult who received the AZD1222 COVID-19 vaccine. CDR3s include the opening cysteine and the closing phenylalanine or tryptophan. Fields, in order: D gene, J gene, clone size, V gene, CDR3 protein, CDR3 DNA. A D gene is named only where the DNA matches it firmly. The listing skips clone size in some rows; elsewhere it reads once, few, many or a size class.

. | TRBJ2-2 | . | TRBV5-5 | CASTVSGSLFTGELFF | TGTGCCAGCACCGTGTCCGGGTCCCTCTTCACCGGGGAGCTGTTTTTT
. | TRBJ1-2 | . | TRBV5-6 | CASSSGSGSGYTF | TGTGCCAGCAGCTCGGGGTCCGGATCAGGCTACACCTTC
. | TRBJ1-1 | . | TRBV7-2 | CASSLSRGAEAFF | TGTGCCAGCAGCTTATCCAGGGGCGCTGAAGCTTTCTTT
TRBD2 | TRBJ2-3 | . | TRBV7-9 | CASSLVLAGSDTQYF | TGTGCCAGCAGCTTAGTCCTAGCGGGGTCCGATACGCAGTATTTT
. | TRBJ1-2 | . | TRBV12-3/TRBV12-4 | CASSSRNYGYTF | TGTGCCAGCAGTTCCAGGAATTATGGCTACACCTTC
. | TRBJ1-5 | . | TRBV28 | CASSSPVGNQPQHF | TGTGCCAGCAGTTCCCCCGTAGGCAATCAGCCCCAGCATTTT
. | TRBJ1-2 | . | TRBV2 | CASILGEGGWGGYTF | TGTGCCAGCATCCTGGGAGAGGGCGGCTGGGGAGGCTACACCTTC
. | TRBJ1-6 | . | TRBV4-2 | CASSQDRGTALHF | TGTGCCAGCAGCCAAGACAGGGGCACGGCCCTCCACTTT
. | TRBJ2-5 | few | TRBV7-6 | CASSLGVAGLGETQYF | TGTGCCAGCAGCTTAGGGGTCGCGGGGTTAGGAGAGACCCAGTACTTC
. | TRBJ2-6 | . | TRBV3-1/TRBV3-2 | CASSQFRVLLSLPPGANVLTF | TGTGCCAGCAGCCAATTCAGGGTTCTCTTGAGCTTACCGCCTGGGGCCAACGTCCTGACTTTC
. | TRBJ1-2 | . | TRBV19 | CASSRTLTNYGYTF | TGTGCCAGTAGTAGGACACTTACAAACTATGGCTACACCTTC
. | TRBJ1-5 | . | TRBV6-5 | CAGSWGPNQPQHF | TGTGCCGGATCTTGGGGACCCAATCAGCCCCAGCATTTT
. | TRBJ2-3 | . | TRBV19 | CASKFAPTDTQYF | TGTGCCAGTAAGTTCGCTCCTACGGATACGCAGTATTTT
. | TRBJ2-7 | . | TRBV19 | CASSSGTGSSYEQYF | TGTGCCAGTAGCTCAGGGACGGGGAGCTCCTACGAGCAGTACTTC
. | TRBJ2-1 | . | TRBV2 | CASIQVGTEQFF | TGTGCCAGCATCCAGGTGGGGACTGAGCAGTTCTTC
TRBD2 | TRBJ2-1 | . | TRBV2 | CASSDEGLATYNEQFF | TGTGCCAGCAGTGACGAAGGACTAGCTACCTACAATGAGCAGTTCTTC
. | TRBJ2-5 | . | TRBV19 | CASSHGIITETQYF | TGTGCCAGTAGTCACGGGATCATCACGGAGACCCAGTACTTC
TRBD2 | TRBJ2-3 | . | TRBV7-8 | CASSPGTSGPEEDTQYF | TGTGCCAGCAGCCCCGGGACTAGCGGACCCGAGGAAGATACGCAGTATTTT
. | TRBJ1-4 | . | TRBV4-1 | CASSRVLRDLPPGEKLFF | TGCGCCAGCAGCCGAGTTCTAAGGGACCTACCCCCGGGTGAAAAACTGTTTTTT
. | TRBJ1-6 | . | TRBV5-6 | CASSEASGYNSPLHF | TGTGCCAGCAGCGAGGCCTCGGGTTATAATTCACCCCTCCACTTT
TRBD2 | TRBJ2-1 | . | TRBV20-1 | CSASNPGRAVNEQFF | TGCAGTGCTAGTAACCCCGGGAGGGCCGTCAATGAGCAGTTCTTC
. | TRBJ2-3 | once | TRBV7-6 | CASSLLAASTDTQYF | TGTGCCAGCAGCTTACTGGCCGCTAGCACAGATACGCAGTATTTT
TRBD2 | TRBJ2-7 | . | TRBV7-2 | CASSPSSGGVSYEQYF | TGTGCCAGCAGCCCTAGTAGCGGGGGTGTGTCCTACGAGCAGTACTTC
. | TRBJ1-3 | . | TRBV6-5 | CASSPFGGSGNTIYF | TGTGCCAGCAGTCCCTTTGGAGGGTCTGGAAACACCATATATTTT
. | TRBJ1-1 | . | TRBV29-1 | CSVVHSMNTEAFF | TGCAGCGTTGTACACAGCATGAACACTGAAGCTTTCTTT
. | TRBJ1-5 | . | TRBV4-1 | CASSLDWVNQPQHF | TGCGCCAGCAGCCTTGATTGGGTCAATCAGCCCCAGCATTTT
. | TRBJ1-5 | . | TRBV5-5 | CASSLKVSNQPQHF | TGTGCCAGCAGCCTAAAGGTTAGCAATCAGCCCCAGCATTTT
TRBD1 | TRBJ1-5 | . | TRBV5-1 | CASSPRTGTQPQHF | TGCGCCAGCAGCCCAAGGACAGGGACTCAGCCCCAGCATTTT
. | TRBJ1-1 | . | TRBV7-2 | CASSLRVTRTHLNTEAFF | TGTGCCAGCAGCTTACGCGTGACACGGACCCATTTGAACACTGAAGCTTTCTTT
. | TRBJ1-1 | . | TRBV27 | CASSYGTPNTEAFF | TGTGCCAGCAGTTACGGGACCCCCAACACTGAAGCTTTCTTT
. | TRBJ1-4 | . | TRBV29-1 | CSARASTVQPNEKLFF | TGCAGCGCCCGGGCCTCAACTGTCCAGCCTAATGAAAAACTGTTTTTT
TRBD1 | TRBJ1-1 | . | TRBV6-5 | CASSLTGRNTEAFF | TGTGCCAGCAGTTTGACAGGGCGGAACACTGAAGCTTTCTTT
TRBD1 | TRBJ2-7 | . | TRBV7-6 | CASSYGTGSYEQYF | TGTGCCAGCAGCTATGGGACAGGCTCCTACGAGCAGTACTTC
. | TRBJ1-2 | . | TRBV6-5 | CASSYSLGYGYTF | TGTGCCAGCAGTTACTCGCTAGGGTATGGCTACACCTTC
TRBD1 | TRBJ1-4 | . | TRBV7-8 | CASSSQTGRGNEKLFF | TGTGCCAGCAGCTCTCAGACAGGGCGAGGGAATGAAAAACTGTTTTTT
. | TRBJ1-5 | . | TRBV6-5 | CASRGRGSQPQHF | TGTGCCAGCAGAGGCAGAGGGAGTCAGCCCCAGCATTTT
. | TRBJ2-3 | . | TRBV9 | CASSVDPPDTQYF | TGTGCCAGCAGCGTAGACCCCCCAGATACGCAGTATTTT
. | TRBJ2-7 | . | TRBV7-8 | CASSTQWYEQYF | TGTGCCAGCAGCACTCAATGGTACGAGCAGTACTTC
. | TRBJ1-1 | . | TRBV11-2 | CASSLGTNTEAFF | TGTGCCAGCAGCTTAGGTACTAACACTGAAGCTTTCTTT
. | TRBJ1-3 | . | TRBV7-9 | CASSSSSGNTIYF | TGTGCCAGCAGCTCGAGCTCTGGAAACACCATATATTTT
. | TRBJ1-4 | . | TRBV30 | CAWGGATNEKLFF | TGTGCCTGGGGGGGGGCAACTAATGAAAAACTGTTTTTT
TRBD1 | TRBJ1-4 | . | TRBV5-4 | CASSLDDGTGSEKLFF | TGTGCCAGCAGCTTGGATGACGGGACAGGGAGTGAAAAACTGTTTTTT
. | TRBJ1-1 | . | TRBV5-1 | CASSLKSVGTEAFF | TGCGCCAGCAGCTTGAAGTCGGTGGGCACTGAAGCTTTCTTT
. | TRBJ1-5 | . | TRBV19 | CASSMVGGSF | TGTGCCAGTAGTATGGTGGGGGGAAGTTTT
. | TRBJ1-6 | . | TRBV18 | CASHRVVNSPLHF | TGTGCCAGCCACCGGGTTGTCAATTCACCCCTCCACTTT
TRBD1 | TRBJ2-2 | . | TRBV5-1 | CASSLGDRVMYTGELFF | TGCGCCAGCAGCTTGGGGGACAGGGTTATGTACACCGGGGAGCTGTTTTTT
. | TRBJ1-5 | . | TRBV18 | CASSPQGVAGNQPQHF | TGTGCCAGCTCACCTCAAGGGGTTGCGGGCAATCAGCCCCAGCATTTT
TRBD1 | TRBJ1-2 | . | TRBV19 | CASTRTGDNYGYTF | TGTGCCAGCACACGGACAGGGGATAACTATGGCTACACCTTC
. | TRBJ1-1 | . | TRBV10-2 | CASSARGGTEAFF | TGCGCCAGCAGTGCGCGAGGGGGCACTGAAGCTTTCTTT
TRBD1 | TRBJ1-3 | . | TRBV28 | CASRLDRVGNTIYF | TGTGCCAGCAGACTTGACAGGGTTGGAAACACCATATATTTT
TRBD1 | TRBJ1-2 | few | TRBV7-2 | CASSLRQGTNYGYTF | TGTGCCAGCAGCTTAAGACAGGGAACTAACTATGGCTACACCTTC
. | TRBJ1-1 | . | TRBV3-1/TRBV3-2 | CASRPHEGLNTEAFF | TGTGCCAGCAGACCACACGAGGGGCTGAACACTGAAGCTTTCTTT
TRBD1 | TRBJ1-4 | few | TRBV5-1 | CASGLTPGQGYEKLFF | TGCGCCAGCGGACTGACACCGGGACAGGGATATGAAAAACTGTTTTTT
. | TRBJ1-2 | . | TRBV21-1 | CASIGQADYGYTF | TGTGCCAGCATTGGACAGGCGGATTATGGCTACACCTTC
TRBD2 | TRBJ2-1 | once | TRBV9 | CASSLGGAENEQFF | TGTGCCAGCAGCCTCGGGGGGGCGGAAAATGAGCAGTTCTTC
TRBD2 | TRBJ2-1 | once | TRBV18 | CASSPVRPQRGGLFHSYNEQFF | TGTGCCAGCTCACCAGTGCGCCCCCAGCGGGGGGGCCTATTTCATTCCTACAATGAGCAGTTCTTC
. | TRBJ2-1 | . | TRBV7-9 | CASSSQRTEQFF | TGTGCCAGCAGCTCCCAGAGAACTGAGCAGTTCTTC
TRBD2 | TRBJ2-5 | . | TRBV7-6 | CASSLGLAGGGETQYF | TGTGCCAGCAGCTTGGGACTAGCGGGAGGAGGGGAGACCCAGTACTTC
. | TRBJ1-1 | once | TRBV6-5 | CASSYSKDMNTEAFF | TGTGCCAGCAGTTACTCTAAGGACATGAACACTGAAGCTTTCTTT